The subject of this entry is one T cell receptor (beta chain). The data derive from a study of blood T cell repertoires in COVID-19. Study in general: Sources were T cells, B-cell-depleted T cells, or PBMCs; the material itself was cDNA or gDNA.

V trimming: 4 bases; J trimming: 1 base; junction bases outside the gene matches: 8. Germline V gene sequence: CDR1 SGHNT, CDR2 YYREEE (reference sequence). The CDR3 length is 17 residues. The data were produced by immunoSEQ multiplex PCR, yet TCRdb's version contains in-frame clones alone and is incomplete. The data contain 150,000 or so clones, 80% to 90% of them singletons. The sequenced sample consisted of peripheral blood. This TCR came from a human donor in a cohort sampled during active COVID-19. The chain has TRBV5-4 and TRBJ2-2; 9 bases line up with TRBD1. The CDR3 coding sequence is TGTGCCAGCAGCACCGCCGGGACAGGGTTGAACACCGGGGAGCTGTTTTTT. Translating gives CASSTAGTGLNTGELFF.